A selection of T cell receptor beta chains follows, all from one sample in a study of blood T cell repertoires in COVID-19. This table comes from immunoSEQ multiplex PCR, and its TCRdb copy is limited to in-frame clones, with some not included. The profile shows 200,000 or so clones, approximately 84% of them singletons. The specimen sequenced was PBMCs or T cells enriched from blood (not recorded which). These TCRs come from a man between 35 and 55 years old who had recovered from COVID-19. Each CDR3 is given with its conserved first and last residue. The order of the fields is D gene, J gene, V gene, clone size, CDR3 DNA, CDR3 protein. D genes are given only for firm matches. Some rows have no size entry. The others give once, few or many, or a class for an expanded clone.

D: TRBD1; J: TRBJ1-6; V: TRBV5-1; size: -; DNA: TGCGCCAGCAGCTCCAAACAGGGGGCGTGGGATAATTCACCCCTCCACTTT; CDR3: CASSSKQGAWDNSPLHF
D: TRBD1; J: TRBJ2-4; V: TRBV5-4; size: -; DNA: TGTGCCAGCAGTTACACAGGGGGCTGGGGCAAAAACATTCAGTACTTC; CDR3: CASSYTGGWGKNIQYF
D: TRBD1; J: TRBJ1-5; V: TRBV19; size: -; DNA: TGTGCCAGTAGTACGACCGGGACAGTAAAGAGCAATCAGCCCCAGCATTTT; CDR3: CASSTTGTVKSNQPQHF
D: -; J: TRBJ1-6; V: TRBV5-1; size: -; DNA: TGCGCCAGCAGCTTGGACGGGGAGCGGAATTCACCCCTCCACTTT; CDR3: CASSLDGERNSPLHF
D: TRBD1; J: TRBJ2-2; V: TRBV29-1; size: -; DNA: TGCAGCGCTCGGGACAGGGTGGGAGCCGGGGAGCTGTTTTTT; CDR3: CSARDRVGAGELFF
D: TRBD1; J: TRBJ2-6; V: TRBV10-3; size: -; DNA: TGTGCCATCCGAAGGGGACAGGGACTAAAAGGGGCCAACGTCCTGACTTTC; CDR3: CAIRRGQGLKGANVLTF
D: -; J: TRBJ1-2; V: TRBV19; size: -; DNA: TGTGCCAGTAAACTCCTCGGGTATGGCTACACCTTC; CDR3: CASKLLGYGYTF
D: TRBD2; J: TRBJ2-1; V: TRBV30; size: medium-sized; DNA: TGTGCCTGGACTAGCGGGGGGGAAGCAAATGAGCAGTTCTTC; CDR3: CAWTSGGEANEQFF
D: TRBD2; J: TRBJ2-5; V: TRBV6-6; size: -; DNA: TGTGCCAGCAGTTACCTGGGGGGGAGGGCAGAGACCCAGTACTTC; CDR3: CASSYLGGRAETQYF
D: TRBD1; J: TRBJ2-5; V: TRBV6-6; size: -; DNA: TGTGCCAGCAGTTACGACCCCCCCAGGGGGAGAAAGACCCAGTACTTC; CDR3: CASSYDPPRGRKTQYF
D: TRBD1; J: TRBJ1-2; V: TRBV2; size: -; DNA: TGTGCCAGCAGTTTTGCTGGACAGGGAGAAAGTGGCTACACCTTC; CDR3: CASSFAGQGESGYTF
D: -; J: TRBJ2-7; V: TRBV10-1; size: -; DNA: TGCGCCAACAAGAGGTGGAGCCCTGACGAGCAGTACTTC; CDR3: CANKRWSPDEQYF
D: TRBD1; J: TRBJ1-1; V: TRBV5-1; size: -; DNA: TGCGCCAGCAGGATACAGGGGGAATCCCGATTTTTTAACACTGAAGCTTTCTTT; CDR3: CASRIQGESRFFNTEAFF
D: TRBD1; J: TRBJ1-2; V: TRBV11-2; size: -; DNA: TGTGCCAGCAGCCTCCCAGGGGGTCCGGTGGGACAGGGGGAACGCGGCTACACCTTC; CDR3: CASSLPGGPVGQGERGYTF
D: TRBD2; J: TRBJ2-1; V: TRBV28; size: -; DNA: TGTGCCAGCAGGAGGACTAGCGGGGGTCTTACCTACAATGAGCAGTTCTTC; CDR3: CASRRTSGGLTYNEQFF
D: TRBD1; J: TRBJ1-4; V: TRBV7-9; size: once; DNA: TGTGCCAGCAGCCCGGGACAGGGACCGGGTACTGAAAAACTGTTTTTT; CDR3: CASSPGQGPGTEKLFF
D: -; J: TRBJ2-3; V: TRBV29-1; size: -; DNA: TGCAGCGTTGAAGATGCAGGGCGGACAGATACGCAGTATTTT; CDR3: CSVEDAGRTDTQYF
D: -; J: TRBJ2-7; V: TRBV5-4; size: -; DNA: TGTGCCAGCAGCTCGGGGATCTCCTACGAGCAGTACTTC; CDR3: CASSSGISYEQYF
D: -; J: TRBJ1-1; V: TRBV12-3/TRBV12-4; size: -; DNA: TGTGCCAGCAGTTCGTGGAACACTGAAGCTTTCTTT; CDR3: CASSSWNTEAFF
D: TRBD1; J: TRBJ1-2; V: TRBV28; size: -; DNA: TGTGCCAGCAGTTCACCCGGGACAGGGGATTCTCGGGGCTACACCTTC; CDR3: CASSSPGTGDSRGYTF
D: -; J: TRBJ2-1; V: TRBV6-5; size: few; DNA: TGTGCCAGCAGAGATGGGCTTGGTGAGCAGTTCTTC; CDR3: CASRDGLGEQFF
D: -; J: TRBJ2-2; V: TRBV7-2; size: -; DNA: TGTGCCAGCAGCTTTAACGCGGTGGCCGGGGAGCTGTTTTTT; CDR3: CASSFNAVAGELFF
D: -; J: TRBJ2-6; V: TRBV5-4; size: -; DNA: TGTGCCAGCAGCCCCCACGGGGCTGGGGCCAACGTCCTGACTTTC; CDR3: CASSPHGAGANVLTF
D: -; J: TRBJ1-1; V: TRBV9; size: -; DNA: TGTGCCAGCAGCGTAGGAAGGGGGAACACTGAAGCTTTCTTT; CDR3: CASSVGRGNTEAFF
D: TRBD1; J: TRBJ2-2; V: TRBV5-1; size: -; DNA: TGCGCCAGCAGCTGGGACAGTAGAACAAGCGGGGAGCTGTTTTTT; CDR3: CASSWDSRTSGELFF
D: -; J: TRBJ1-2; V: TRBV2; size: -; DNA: TGTGCCAGCAGTGAATTTTGGAGATCCGGCTACACCTTC; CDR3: CASSEFWRSGYTF
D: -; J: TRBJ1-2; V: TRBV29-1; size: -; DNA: TGCAGCGTTCGGGACACTTGGGGAAGCTATGGCTACACCTTC; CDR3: CSVRDTWGSYGYTF
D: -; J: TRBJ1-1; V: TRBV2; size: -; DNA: TGTGCCAGCAGTGAAATCGGGCCCAAGGGGGAAGCTTTCTTT; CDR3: CASSEIGPKGEAFF
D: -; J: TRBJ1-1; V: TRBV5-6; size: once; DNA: TGTGCCAGCAGCTTATTGGGACAAAACACTGAAGCTTTCTTT; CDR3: CASSLLGQNTEAFF
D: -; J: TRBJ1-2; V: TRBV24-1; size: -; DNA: TGTGCCACCAGTGATTTCGGGGGGCAAGATGGCTACACCTTC; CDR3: CATSDFGGQDGYTF
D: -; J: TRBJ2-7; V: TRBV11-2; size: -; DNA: TGTGCCAGCAGCTATAGAGGTGGAGGGCTCGAGCAGTACTTC; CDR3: CASSYRGGGLEQYF
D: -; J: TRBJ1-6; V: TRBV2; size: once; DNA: TGTGCCAGCAACGAAGACAGGCGTGGTCCCCTCCACTTT; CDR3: CASNEDRRGPLHF